This T cell receptor beta chain was captured in a study of identical twins. The length of the CDR3 is 15 residues. V lost 5 bases to trimming and J lost 5 bases, with 15 bases between them. The study, taken as a whole, reports: Among beta out-of-frame sequences, excess sharing between twins appeared weaker. With abundant cord blood beta clonotypes, insertions were fewer; memory repertoires showed no such pattern.

MiXCR, run by TCRdb on the 5' RACE reads, gives a single entry per CDR3 protein. This repertoire shows 400,000 to 550,000 distinct CDR3 sequences, 24% found once; its top ten account for around 3%. Of note for this clonotype: The antigen remains undetermined.

These data were likewise used in another study, on T cells expressing NK-cell markers. From that report: Unclear, still, was the HCMV specificity of the expanded NKG2C+ T cell clones.

Sequencing input: CD4+ T cells sorted from blood. This TCR was sampled from a woman under 30 in good health. V gene TRBV12-3 or TRBV12-4 combines with J gene TRBJ1-4; a weak D match, TRBD1 (6 bases). CDR3 residues: CASSPYRVTNEKLFF. For the CDR3, the DNA is TGTGCCAGCAGTCCGTACAGGGTCACAAATGAAAAACTGTTTTTT.